This T cell receptor beta chain was recorded in a study of shared clonotypes between healthy human individuals. Sorted subsets were amplified in replicate PCRs using around 200 ng DNA, about 30,000 T cell genomes. Original handling: As immunoSEQ supplied junction-only sequences (without quality scores), filtering differed. Method: immunoSEQ multiplex PCR; TCRdb's copy keeps in-frame clones and lacks some. The V and J calls and clone size were taken over from that table, and D and trimming were inferred from the DNA. Of under 550,000 clones in the sample, approximately 95% were seen once. The J segment lost 4 bases and the V segment lost 10 bases, leaving 17 bases of the junction unmatched. Germline values: CDR1 MDHEN, CDR2 SYDVKM. The CDR3 is 17 amino acids. As for this clone: What it recognizes is unknown.

Study-wide results and caveats: In contrast to clonotypes shared by all four donors, non-shared clonotypes had lower generation probabilities.

The J gene is TRBJ2-1, the V gene TRBV28; 9 bases match TRBD2. Material: naive CD4+ T cells sorted from blood. Subset indicated: CD45RA+ positively selected. The receptor was isolated from a woman under 40 in good health. CDR3 coding DNA: TGTGCCACCAGACGCCCTTTCCTCGCGGGAGGGTACAATGAGCAGTTCTTC. Its protein product is CATRRPFLAGGYNEQFF.